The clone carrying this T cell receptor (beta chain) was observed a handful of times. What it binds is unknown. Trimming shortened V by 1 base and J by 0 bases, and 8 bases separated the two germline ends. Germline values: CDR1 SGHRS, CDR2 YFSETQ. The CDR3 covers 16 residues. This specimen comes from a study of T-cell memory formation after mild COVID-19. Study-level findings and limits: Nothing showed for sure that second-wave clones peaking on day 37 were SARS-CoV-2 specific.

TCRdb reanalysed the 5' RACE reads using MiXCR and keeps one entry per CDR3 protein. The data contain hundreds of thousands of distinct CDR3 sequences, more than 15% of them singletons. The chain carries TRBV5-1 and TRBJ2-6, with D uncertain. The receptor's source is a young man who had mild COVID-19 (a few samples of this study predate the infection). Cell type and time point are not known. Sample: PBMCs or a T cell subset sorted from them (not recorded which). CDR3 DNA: TGCGCCAGCAGCTTGTTCGTTGCCTCTGGGGCCAACGTCCTGACTTTC. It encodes CASSLFVASGANVLTF.